Listed below are T cell receptor beta chains from one sample, sequenced in a study of T cells in Graves' hyperthyroidism and ophthalmopathy. TCRdb reanalysed the multiplex PCR reads using MiXCR and keeps one entry per CDR3 protein. The data show about 250,000 distinct CDR3 sequences, approximately 25% seen once. The sequenced sample was blood. The receptors stem from a woman aged 40 to 50 with Graves' ophthalmopathy. CDR3s include the opening cysteine and the closing phenylalanine or tryptophan. A D gene is named only where the DNA matches it firmly. A row's size may be missing; if present it is once, few, many or a size class.

j_call d_call v_call clone_size cdr3_nt cdr3_aa
TRBJ2-7 - TRBV12-3/TRBV12-4 few TGTGCCAGCAGTTTATTCTCAGCTCGCGAGCAGTACTTC CASSLFSAREQYF
TRBJ1-1 - TRBV10-3 - TGTGCCATCATGGGAAGCACTGAAGCTTTCTTT CAIMGSTEAFF
TRBJ2-7 TRBD2 TRBV9 many TGTGCCAGCAGCGCCCTAGGACTAGCGGCCGCCTACGAGCAGTACTTC CASSALGLAAAYEQYF
TRBJ1-1 - TRBV4-1 - TGCGCCAGCAGCCAAGATCGGGGGGGTAGGAACACTGAAGCTTTCTTT CASSQDRGGRNTEAFF
TRBJ2-5 - TRBV7-2 many TGTGCCAGCAGTTTCTTTAGTACGGACCAAGAGACCCAGTACTTC CASSFFSTDQETQYF
TRBJ1-3 - TRBV7-8 many TGTGCCAGCAGTCCGGGACGGATATTAAACTCTGGAAACACCATATATTTT CASSPGRILNSGNTIYF
TRBJ2-7 - TRBV28 - TGTGCCAGCACGGTCGGCCTCGGGGAGCAGTACTTC CASTVGLGEQYF
TRBJ2-7 TRBD2 TRBV20-1 many TGCAGTGCCCCCGCTAGCGGGAGTTCGTACGAGCAGTACTTC CSAPASGSSYEQYF
TRBJ1-1 - TRBV12-3/TRBV12-4 many TGTGCCAGCAGCCGCAATTTGAACACTGAAGCTTTCTTT CASSRNLNTEAFF
TRBJ1-2 TRBD1 TRBV12-3/TRBV12-4 few TGTGCCAGCGGACAGGTGGCAACGGACTATGGCTACATCTTC CASGQVATDYGYIF
TRBJ2-4 TRBD1 TRBV30 many TGTGCCTGGAGTAGGGGCAGGGGGATGGCGGACATTCAGTACTTC CAWSRGRGMADIQYF
TRBJ2-2 TRBD1 TRBV24-1 many TGTGCCACCAGTGTCCCGGGACAGGGGGCCGGCGGGGAGCTGTTTTTT CATSVPGQGAGGELFF
TRBJ2-5 TRBD2 TRBV6-5 many TGTGCCAGCAGTTACTCGGGCCTAGCGGCCAGACCGAAAGAGACCCAGTACTTC CASSYSGLAARPKETQYF
TRBJ2-2 - TRBV7-2 - TGTGCCAGCAGCCAACAGGGAGGGACCGGGGAGCTGTTTTTT CASSQQGGTGELFF
TRBJ1-5 - TRBV5-1 - TGCGCCAGCAGCCTCGTGGGCATCGATCAGCCCCAGCCTTTT CASSLVGIDQPQPF
TRBJ2-3 - TRBV6-5 many TGTGCCAGCAGTTACAAGGCCACAGATACGCAGTATTTT CASSYKATDTQYF
TRBJ2-2 TRBD1 TRBV29-1 many TGCAGCGCAAAACTACAGGGGGCCGGGGAGCTGTTTTTT CSAKLQGAGELFF
TRBJ2-4 - TRBV27 - TGTGCCAGCAGCCTTACCTTAGCCAAAAACATTCAGTACTTC CASSLTLAKNIQYF
TRBJ1-2 - TRBV12-3/TRBV12-4 many TGTGCCAGCAGTTTAGTACAGAACTATGGCTACACCTTC CASSLVQNYGYTF
TRBJ1-5 - TRBV3-1 many TGTGCCAGCAGCCAAGAGGGAGAAAGGCCCCAGCATTTT CASSQEGERPQHF
TRBJ2-5 TRBD2 TRBV13 - TGTGCCAGCAGCTTCCGGGACTATGGGCACCAAGAGACCCAGTACTTC CASSFRDYGHQETQYF
TRBJ2-7 TRBD2 TRBV29-1 - TGCAGCGTGACTACTAGCGGGAGATACGAGCAGTACTTC CSVTTSGRYEQYF
TRBJ2-7 TRBD2 TRBV5-1 few TGCGCCAGCACCTATTTGAGCGGGAGTTCCGAGCAGTACTTC CASTYLSGSSEQYF
TRBJ2-2 - TRBV7-8 many TGTGCCAGCAGCTTCGTCGGTACGGCCGGGGAGCTGTTTTTT CASSFVGTAGELFF
TRBJ2-7 - TRBV11-2 many TGTGCCAGCAGCTTAGGTCTTGGCGGGTCCTACGAGCAGTACTTC CASSLGLGGSYEQYF
TRBJ2-5 - TRBV30 many TGTGCCTGGAGCGAACCTATGGGGGTCCAGTACTTC CAWSEPMGVQYF
TRBJ2-5 TRBD1 TRBV6-5 many TGTGCCAGCAGTTCGGACAGGGCTCTTGAGACCCAGTACTTC CASSSDRALETQYF
TRBJ1-1 - TRBV20-1 many TGCAGTGCTAGCCCTCTTACAGGGTACACTGAAGCTTTCTTT CSASPLTGYTEAFF
TRBJ2-2 - TRBV6-1 - TGTGCCAGCAGGAGACCATCCACCGGGGAGCTGTTTTTT CASRRPSTGELFF
TRBJ2-7 - TRBV6-2/TRBV6-3 many TGTGCCAGCAGTTACAAGGACGAGCAGTACTTC CASSYKDEQYF
TRBJ2-2 TRBD2 TRBV6-5 many TGTGCCAGCGGACTACTAGCGGGAGGAACCGGGGAGCTGTTTTTT CASGLLAGGTGELFF
TRBJ2-6 - TRBV29-1 - TGCAGCGTATTAGATGGGGGCCCTGGGGCCAACGTCCTGACTTTC CSVLDGGPGANVLTF
TRBJ1-2 - TRBV10-3 once TGTGCCATCAGTGCTGAGGGGGTCTATGGCTACACCTTC CAISAEGVYGYTF
TRBJ1-5 - TRBV6-2/TRBV6-3 - TGTGCCAGCACCGAAAGGGCGGCCCAGCCCCAGCATTTT CASTERAAQPQHF
TRBJ2-7 - TRBV5-1 many TGCGCCAGCAGCTTATCGCTCGGGGACGGAGCCTACGAGCAGTACTTC CASSLSLGDGAYEQYF
TRBJ1-2 - TRBV30 many TGTGCCTGGATGGCTAGGGGGACTCGCTATGGCTACACCTTC CAWMARGTRYGYTF
TRBJ1-5 - TRBV24-1 many TGTGCCACCAGTGAGGGTGACAGTTATAGCAATCAGCCCCAGCATTTT CATSEGDSYSNQPQHF
TRBJ1-1 - TRBV27 many TGTGCCAGCAGTTCATACCGGACCAACACTGAAGCTTTCTTT CASSSYRTNTEAFF
TRBJ2-7 - TRBV19 once TGTGCCAGTAGTATGGTGATCGACTACGAGCAGTACTTC CASSMVIDYEQYF
TRBJ2-5 - TRBV24-1 - TGTGCCACCAGTGATCCCAGGGTTGGAGAGACCCAGTACTTC CATSDPRVGETQYF
TRBJ2-5 TRBD2 TRBV25-1 - TGTGCCAGCAGTGAAAGGTGGCGGGAGGGGGAGACCCAGTACTTC CASSERWREGETQYF
TRBJ2-5 TRBD2 TRBV25-1 many TGTGCCAGCAGTGACCCTAGCGGGAGGGCCGTGGAGACCCAGTACTTC CASSDPSGRAVETQYF
TRBJ1-1 - TRBV5-1 many TGCGCCAGCAGCTTGGTTGCCACTGATCTCATGAACACTGAAGCTTTCTTT CASSLVATDLMNTEAFF
TRBJ1-2 TRBD1 TRBV6-5 - TGTGCCAGCAGTTCAGGGGGGGGCTATGGCTACACCTTC CASSSGGGYGYTF
TRBJ2-7 TRBD2 TRBV6-1 - TGTGCCAGCAGTAGAACCGGGACTAGCGGGTTCTACGAGCAGTACTTC CASSRTGTSGFYEQYF
TRBJ1-1 - TRBV6-5 - TGTGCCAGCAGTTACTCGCAACAGTTTCAAGAAGCTTTCTTT CASSYSQQFQEAFF
TRBJ2-5 - TRBV5-1 few TGCGCCAGCAGCTTGGGGGGACTTCAAGAGACCCAGTACTTC CASSLGGLQETQYF
TRBJ1-5 TRBD1 TRBV6-1 - TGTGCCAGCAGTGAAACAGCCGGGACAGGGGGTGCGCCCCAGCATTTT CASSETAGTGGAPQHF
TRBJ2-5 - TRBV20-1 - TGCAGTGCTAGAGGATTAAAAGGTGGTCAAGAGACCCAGTACTTC CSARGLKGGQETQYF
TRBJ2-1 - TRBV15 many TGTGCCACCAGCAGAGAATGGGCGAACCCTTCCTACAATGAGCAGTTCTTC CATSREWANPSYNEQFF
TRBJ2-2 - TRBV19 many TGTGCCAGTACCGTGAGAGGCCCGAGCGCCGGGGAGCTGTTTTTT CASTVRGPSAGELFF
TRBJ2-7 - TRBV6-2/TRBV6-3 - TGTGCCAGCAGTTACTCTCGGGGCTTGGGCTACGAGCAGTACTTC CASSYSRGLGYEQYF
TRBJ2-5 - TRBV7-2 many TGTGCCAGCAGCTTTAGTCGGGTCCAAGAGACCCAGTACTTC CASSFSRVQETQYF